Following are 9 T cell receptor beta chains from one sample sequenced in a study of T-cell reconstitution after alpha-beta-depleted transplantation in children. The TCRbeta library incorporated unique molecular identifiers. TCRdb processed the PCR reads anew with MiXCR; each CDR3 protein has one entry. The table records just over 70,000 distinct CDR3 sequences, roughly 6.6% of them present only once. Source: PBMCs from the stem cell graft donor, taken from the stem cell graft. Source of these receptors: a human donor who donated a stem cell graft to a child with acute lymphoblastic leukemia.

At least ten counts were recorded for this clonotype. The rearrangement uses TRBV20-1 and TRBJ1-2; 10 nucleotides align to TRBD1. Germline V gene lookup returns CDR1 DFQATT and CDR2 SNEGSKA (reference sequence). The CDR3 spans 14 residues. J gave up 5 bases and V 1 base, and 4 bases lay outside the gene matches. The CDR3 loop is CSARGQGARYGYTF. In DNA, the CDR3 is TGCAGTGCTAGAGGACAGGGGGCCAGGTATGGCTACACCTTC.

In this sample, this clonotype turned up many times. This chain connects TRBV12-3 or TRBV12-4 to TRBJ1-1; possibly TRBD1 for D (5 bases). The CDR3 loop spans 18 amino acids. V shed 2 bases and J shed 6 bases, with 25 bases lying between them. The CDR3 loop reads CASSLKVLTGENRAEAFF. In nucleotides, the CDR3 is TGTGCCAGCAGTTTAAAGGTATTAACGGGGGAGAACCGAGCTGAAGCTTTCTTT.

This clonotype was counted between two and nine times. This rearrangement joins TRBV14 to TRBJ2-7; D is undetermined. The V and J ends lost 3 bases and 2 bases respectively, with 11 bases between them. This CDR3 is 14 amino acids long. Germline V CDR1 and CDR2: SGHDN, FVKESK. The CDR3 DNA reads as TGTGCCAGCAGCCACTATAGCCCGACCTACGAGCAGTACTTC. Its translation: CASSHYSPTYEQYF. Using reference TRBV14 and TRBJ2-7 for the parts outside the CDR3, the full variable domain is EAGVTQFPSHSVIEKGQTVTLRCDPISGHDNLYWYRRVMGKEIKFLLHFVKESKQDESGMPNNRFLAERTGGTYSTLKVQPAELEDSGVYFCASSHYSPTYEQYFGPGTRLTVT.

This clonotype was counted a few times. The chain joins TRBV18 to TRBJ1-6; 7 bases align to TRBD1. Germline lookup yields CDR1 KGHSH and CDR2 LQKENI. CDR3 length: 14 residues. Losses at the gene ends were 6 bases for V and 7 bases for J; bases not matched to a gene: 6. CDR3 region: CASSPGGINSPLHF. The CDR3 DNA follows: TGTGCCAGCTCCCCAGGGGGTATCAATTCACCCCTCCACTTT.

This clonotype was seen ten or more times. The rearrangement links TRBV5-1 to TRBJ2-7, with 9 bases matching TRBD1. Germline CDR1 SGHRS, CDR2 YFSETQ. This CDR3 has 15 amino acids. V lost 4 bases to trimming and J lost 4 bases; unmatched junction nucleotides: 9. The DNA for the CDR3 is TGCGCCAGCAGCGCAACCGGGACAGGGCTGTACGAGCAGTACTTC. Its translation: CASSATGTGLYEQYF.

The chain uses TRBV7-8 and TRBJ2-1; D may match TRBD1 or TRBD2 (7 bases each). The CDR3 extends over 17 amino acids. Germline V gene data show CDR1 as SGHVS and CDR2 as FQNEAQ. V was pared by 7 bases and J by 0 bases, with 19 bases between. In DNA form, the CDR3 reads TGTGCCAGCATTATGGGAGGGGGCCCTACCTCCTACAATGAGCAGTTCTTC. Translation gives CASIMGGGPTSYNEQFF.

This clonotype was seen a few times. Sequence at one end of the junction differs from germline and may be a read error. The chain recombines TRBV4-1 with TRBJ1-1, with D hard to call. This CDR3 spans 14 amino acids. Germline lookup yields CDR1 MGHRA and CDR2 YSYEKL. The CDR3 region has the DNA TGCGCCAGCAGCAGCGTCGAGGTTTCTCGGGAAGCTTTTTTT. This encodes CASSSVEVSREAFF.

This clonotype was observed at least ten times. The chain combines TRBV12-3 or TRBV12-4 with TRBJ1-4; 7 bases are shared with TRBD1. This CDR3 is built from 13 residues. V lost 9 bases and J lost 8; bases outside the gene matches: 9. In DNA, the CDR3 is TGTGCCAGTGGACTGGACAGGCAGGAAAAACTGTTTTTT. Its translation is CASGLDRQEKLFF.

This clonotype was seen many times. This rearrangement joins TRBV5-1 to TRBJ1-2; TRBD1 might be the D (6 bases). The CDR3 consists of 15 residues. V was cut by 4 bases and J by 3 bases, with 16 bases left in between. Germline V gene lookup returns CDR1 SGHRS and CDR2 YFSETQ. The CDR3 nucleotides are TGCGCCAGCAGCCATGATCGGGGGCCCTACTATGGCTACACCTTC. This translates into CASSHDRGPYYGYTF. Filled out from reference TRBV5-1 and TRBJ1-2, the complete variable domain reads KAGVTQTPRYLIKTRGQQVTLSCSPISGHRSVSWYQQTPGQGLQFLFEYFSETQRNKGNFPGRFSGRQFSNSRSEMNVSTLELGDSALYLCASSHDRGPYYGYTFGSGTRLTVV.